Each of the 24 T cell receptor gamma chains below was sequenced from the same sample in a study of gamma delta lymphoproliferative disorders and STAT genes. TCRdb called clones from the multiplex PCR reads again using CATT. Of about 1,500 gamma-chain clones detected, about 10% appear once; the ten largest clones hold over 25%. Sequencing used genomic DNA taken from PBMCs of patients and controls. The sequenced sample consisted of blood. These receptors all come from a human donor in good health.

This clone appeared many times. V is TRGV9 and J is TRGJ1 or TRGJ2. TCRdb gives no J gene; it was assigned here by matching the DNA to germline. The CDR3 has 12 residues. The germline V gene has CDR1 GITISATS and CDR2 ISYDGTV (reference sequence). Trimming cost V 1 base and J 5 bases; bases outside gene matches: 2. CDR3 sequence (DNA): TGTGCCTTGTGGGAGGTCGATTATAAGAAACTCTTT. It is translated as CALWEVDYKKLF.

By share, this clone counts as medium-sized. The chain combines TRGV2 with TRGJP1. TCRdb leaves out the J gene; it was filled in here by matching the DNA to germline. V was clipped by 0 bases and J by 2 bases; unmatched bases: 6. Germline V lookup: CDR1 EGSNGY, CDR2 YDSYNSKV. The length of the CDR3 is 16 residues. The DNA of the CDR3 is TGTGCCACCTGGGACGGGGACCGAACCACTGGTTGGTTCAAGATATTT. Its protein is CATWDGDRTTGWFKIF.

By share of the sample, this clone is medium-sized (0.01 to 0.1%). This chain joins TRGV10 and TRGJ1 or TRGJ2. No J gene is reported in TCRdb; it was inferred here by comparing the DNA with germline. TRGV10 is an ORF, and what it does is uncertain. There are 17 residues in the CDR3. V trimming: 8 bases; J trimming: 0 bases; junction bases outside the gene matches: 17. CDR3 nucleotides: TGTGCTGCGTGGGATTCAGAGAGCCCCTTGAATTATTATAAGAAACTCTTT. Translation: CAAWDSESPLNYYKKLF.

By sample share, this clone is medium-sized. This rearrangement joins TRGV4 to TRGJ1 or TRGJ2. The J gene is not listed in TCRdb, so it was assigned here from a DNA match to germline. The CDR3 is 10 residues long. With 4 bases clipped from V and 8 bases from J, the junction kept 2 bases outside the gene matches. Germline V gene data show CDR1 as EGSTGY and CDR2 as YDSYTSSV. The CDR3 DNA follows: TGTGCCACCTGGGAAGATAAGAAACTCTTT. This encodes CATWEDKKLF.

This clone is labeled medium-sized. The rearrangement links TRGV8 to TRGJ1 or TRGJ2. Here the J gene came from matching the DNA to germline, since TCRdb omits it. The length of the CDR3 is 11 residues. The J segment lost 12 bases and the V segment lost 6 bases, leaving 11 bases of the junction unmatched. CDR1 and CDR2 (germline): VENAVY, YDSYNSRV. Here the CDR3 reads CATWPPKRKLF. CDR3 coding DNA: TGTGCCACCTGGCCTCCCAAAAGGAAACTCTTT.

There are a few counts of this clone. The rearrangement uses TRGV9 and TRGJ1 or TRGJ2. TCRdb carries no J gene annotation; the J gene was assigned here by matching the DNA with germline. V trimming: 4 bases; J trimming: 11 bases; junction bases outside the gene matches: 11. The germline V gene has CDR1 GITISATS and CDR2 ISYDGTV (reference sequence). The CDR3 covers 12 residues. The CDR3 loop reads CALWETRSQKLF. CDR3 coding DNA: TGTGCCTTGTGGGAAACGCGTTCTCAGAAACTCTTT.

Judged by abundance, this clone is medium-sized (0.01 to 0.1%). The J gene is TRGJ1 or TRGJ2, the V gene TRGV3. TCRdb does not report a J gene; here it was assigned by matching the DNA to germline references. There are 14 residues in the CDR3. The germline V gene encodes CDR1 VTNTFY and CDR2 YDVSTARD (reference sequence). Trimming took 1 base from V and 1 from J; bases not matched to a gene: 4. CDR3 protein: CATWDSYNYYKKLF. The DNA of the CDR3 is TGTGCCACCTGGGACAGCTATAATTATTATAAGAAACTCTTT.

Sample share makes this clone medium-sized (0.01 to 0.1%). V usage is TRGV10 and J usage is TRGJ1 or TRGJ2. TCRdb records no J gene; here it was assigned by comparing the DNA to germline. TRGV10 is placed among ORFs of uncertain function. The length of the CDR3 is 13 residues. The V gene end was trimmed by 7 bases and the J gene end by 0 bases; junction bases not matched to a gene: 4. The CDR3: CAAWSRNYYKKLF. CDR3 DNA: TGTGCTGCGTGGTCCCGGAATTATTATAAGAAACTCTTT.

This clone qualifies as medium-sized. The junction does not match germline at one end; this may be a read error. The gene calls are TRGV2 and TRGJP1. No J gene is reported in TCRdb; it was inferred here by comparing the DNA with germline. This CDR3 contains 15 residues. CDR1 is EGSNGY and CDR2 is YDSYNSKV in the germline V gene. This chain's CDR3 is CATWDGHTTSWFKIF. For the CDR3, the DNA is TGTGCCACCTGGGACGGGCATACCACTAGTTGGTTCAAGATATTT.

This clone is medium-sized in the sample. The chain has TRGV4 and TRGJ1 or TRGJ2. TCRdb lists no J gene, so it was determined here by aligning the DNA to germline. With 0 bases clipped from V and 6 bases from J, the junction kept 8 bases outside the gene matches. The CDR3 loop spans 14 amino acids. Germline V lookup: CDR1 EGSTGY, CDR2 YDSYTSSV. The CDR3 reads CATWDGPRCYKKLF. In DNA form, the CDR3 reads TGTGCCACCTGGGATGGGCCCAGGTGTTATAAGAAACTCTTT.

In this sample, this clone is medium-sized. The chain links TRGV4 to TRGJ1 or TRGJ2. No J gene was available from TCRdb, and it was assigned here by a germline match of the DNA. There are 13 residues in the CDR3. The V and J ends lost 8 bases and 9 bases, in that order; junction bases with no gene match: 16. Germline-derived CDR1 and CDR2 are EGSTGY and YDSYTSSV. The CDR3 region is CATSPCRRVKKLF. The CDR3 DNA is TGTGCCACCTCCCCCTGCCGTAGGGTTAAGAAACTCTTT.

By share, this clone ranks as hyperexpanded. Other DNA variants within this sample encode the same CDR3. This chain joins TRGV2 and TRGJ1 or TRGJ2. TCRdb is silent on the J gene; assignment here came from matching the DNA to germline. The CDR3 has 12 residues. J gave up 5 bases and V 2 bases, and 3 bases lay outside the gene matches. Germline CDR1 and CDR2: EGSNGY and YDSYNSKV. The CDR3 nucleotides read TGTGCCACCTGGGACGAGAATTATAAGAAACTCTTT. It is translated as CATWDENYKKLF.

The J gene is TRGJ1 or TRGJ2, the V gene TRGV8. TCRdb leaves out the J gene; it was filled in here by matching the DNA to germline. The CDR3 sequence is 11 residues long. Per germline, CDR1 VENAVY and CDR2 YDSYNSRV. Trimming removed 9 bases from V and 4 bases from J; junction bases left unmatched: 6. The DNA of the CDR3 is TGTGCCACCACCCCATATTATAAGAAACTCTTT. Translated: CATTPYYKKLF.

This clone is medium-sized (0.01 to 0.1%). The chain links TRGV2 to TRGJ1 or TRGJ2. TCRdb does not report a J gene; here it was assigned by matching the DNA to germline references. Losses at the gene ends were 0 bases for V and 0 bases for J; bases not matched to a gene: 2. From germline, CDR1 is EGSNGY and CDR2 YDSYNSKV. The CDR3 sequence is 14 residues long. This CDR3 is CATWDGMNYYKKLF. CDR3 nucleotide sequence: TGTGCCACCTGGGACGGGATGAATTATTATAAGAAACTCTTT.

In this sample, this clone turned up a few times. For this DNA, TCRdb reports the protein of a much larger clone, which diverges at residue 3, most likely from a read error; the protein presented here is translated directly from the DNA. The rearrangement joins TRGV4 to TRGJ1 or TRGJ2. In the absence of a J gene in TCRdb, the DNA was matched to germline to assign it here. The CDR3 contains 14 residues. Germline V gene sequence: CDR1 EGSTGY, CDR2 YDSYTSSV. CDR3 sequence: CAAWDVRNYYKKLF. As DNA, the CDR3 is TGTGCCGCCTGGGATGTTAGGAATTATTATAAGAAACTCTTT.

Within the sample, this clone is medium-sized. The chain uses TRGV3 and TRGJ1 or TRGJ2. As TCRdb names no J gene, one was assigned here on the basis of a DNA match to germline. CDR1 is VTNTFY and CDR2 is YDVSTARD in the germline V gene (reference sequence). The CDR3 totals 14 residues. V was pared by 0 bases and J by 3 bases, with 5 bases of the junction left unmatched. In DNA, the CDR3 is TGTGCCACCTGGGACAGGCTTTGTTATTATAAGAAACTCTTT. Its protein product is CATWDRLCYYKKLF.

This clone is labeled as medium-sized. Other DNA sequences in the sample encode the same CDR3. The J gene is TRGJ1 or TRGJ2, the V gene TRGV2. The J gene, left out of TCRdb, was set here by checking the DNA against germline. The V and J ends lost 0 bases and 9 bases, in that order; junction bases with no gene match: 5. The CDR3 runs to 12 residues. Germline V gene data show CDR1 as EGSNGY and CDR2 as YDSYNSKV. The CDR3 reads CATWDGRPKKLF. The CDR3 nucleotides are TGTGCCACCTGGGACGGGCGTCCTAAGAAACTCTTT.

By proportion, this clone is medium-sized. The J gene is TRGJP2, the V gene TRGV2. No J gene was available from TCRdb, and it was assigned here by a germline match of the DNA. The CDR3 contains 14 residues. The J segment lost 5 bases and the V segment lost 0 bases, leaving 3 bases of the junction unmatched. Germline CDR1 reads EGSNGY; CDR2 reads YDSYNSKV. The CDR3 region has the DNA TGTGCCACCTGGGACGGGCCCAGTGATTGGATCAAGACGTTT. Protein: CATWDGPSDWIKTF.

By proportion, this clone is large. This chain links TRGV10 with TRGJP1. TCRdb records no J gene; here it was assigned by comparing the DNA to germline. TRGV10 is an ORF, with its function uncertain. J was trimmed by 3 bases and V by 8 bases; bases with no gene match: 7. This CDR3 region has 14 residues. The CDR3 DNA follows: TGTGCTGCGTGGGATTGGCCCACTGGTTGGTTCAAGATATTT. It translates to CAAWDWPTGWFKIF.

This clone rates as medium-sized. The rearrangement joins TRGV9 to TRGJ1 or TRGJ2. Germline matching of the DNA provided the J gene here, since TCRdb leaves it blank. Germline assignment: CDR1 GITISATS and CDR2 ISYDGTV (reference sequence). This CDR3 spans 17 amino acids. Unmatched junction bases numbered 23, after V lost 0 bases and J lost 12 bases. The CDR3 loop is CALWEVGASKRTSGKLF. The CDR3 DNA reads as TGTGCCTTGTGGGAGGTGGGGGCGTCGAAAAGGACGTCGGGGAAACTCTTT.

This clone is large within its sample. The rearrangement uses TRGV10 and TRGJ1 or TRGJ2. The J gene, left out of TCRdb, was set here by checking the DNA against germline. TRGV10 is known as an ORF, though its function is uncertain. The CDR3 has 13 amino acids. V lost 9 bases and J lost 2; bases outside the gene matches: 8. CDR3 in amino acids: CAACNRYYYKKLF. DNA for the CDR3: TGTGCTGCGTGTAATAGGTATTATTATAAGAAACTCTTT.

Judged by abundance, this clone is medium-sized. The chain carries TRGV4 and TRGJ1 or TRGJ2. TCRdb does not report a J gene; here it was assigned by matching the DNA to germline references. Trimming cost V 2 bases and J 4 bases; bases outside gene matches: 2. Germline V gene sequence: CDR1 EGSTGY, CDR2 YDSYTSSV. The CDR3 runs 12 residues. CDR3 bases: TGTGCCACCTGGGATGAGTATTATAAGAAACTCTTT. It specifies CATWDEYYKKLF.

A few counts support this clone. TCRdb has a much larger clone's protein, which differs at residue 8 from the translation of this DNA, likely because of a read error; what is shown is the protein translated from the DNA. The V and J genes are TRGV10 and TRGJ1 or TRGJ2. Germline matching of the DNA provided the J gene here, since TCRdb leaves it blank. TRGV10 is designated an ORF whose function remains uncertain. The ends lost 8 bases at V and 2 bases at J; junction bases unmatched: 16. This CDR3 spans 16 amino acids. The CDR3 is CAAWDLPLPYYYKKLF. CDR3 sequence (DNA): TGTGCTGCGTGGGATCTTCCCCTCCCCTATTATTATAAGAAACTCTTT.

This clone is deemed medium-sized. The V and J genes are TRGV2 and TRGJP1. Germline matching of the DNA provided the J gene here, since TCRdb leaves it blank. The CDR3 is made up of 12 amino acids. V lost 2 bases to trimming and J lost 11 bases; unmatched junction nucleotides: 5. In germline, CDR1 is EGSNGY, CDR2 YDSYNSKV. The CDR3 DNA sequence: TGTGCCACCTGGGACGTGGTATGGTTCAAGATATTT. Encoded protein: CATWDVVWFKIF.